The 22 T cell receptor beta chains below were found in one sample sequenced in a study of T cell repertoires in cytomegalovirus infection. TCRdb reprocessed the reads via MiXCR and lists one record per CDR3 protein. The sample consists of hundreds of thousands of distinct CDR3 sequences, 30% to 35% of them appearing once. Antigen specificity for these receptors is unknown. Here the sequenced sample was cultured PBMCs, taken from culture after CMV antigen stimulation. The receptors come from a human donor in good health (CMV status not recorded). Some clones in this sample may be carry-over from other donors' samples.

V is TRBV5-1 and J is TRBJ2-3; 8 bases match TRBD2. V dropped 0 bases and J dropped 2; count of bases not matched to a gene: 8. Germline V lookup: CDR1 SGHRS, CDR2 YFSETQ. The CDR3 length is 17 residues. The CDR3 region is CASSLDSLADYTDTQYF. In nucleotides, the CDR3 is TGCGCCAGCAGCTTGGATTCACTAGCGGACTACACAGATACGCAGTATTTT.

V usage is TRBV7-9 and J usage is TRBJ2-7; D uncertain. The CDR3 runs 14 residues. Germline V CDR1 and CDR2: SEHNR, FQNEAQ (reference sequence). Between the trimmed V and J ends, which lost 3 bases and 5 bases, there was a span of 14 bases. This CDR3 reads CASSFGGAPDEQYF. The CDR3 bases are TGTGCCAGCAGCTTCGGCGGAGCTCCCGACGAGCAGTACTTC.

This chain links TRBV12-3 or TRBV12-4 with TRBJ2-7; 8 bases are a match to TRBD1. V lost 5 bases and J lost 5; bases outside the gene matches: 11. The CDR3 is made up of 15 amino acids. The CDR3: CASSPSGQGLNEQYF. Here the CDR3 DNA reads TGTGCCAGCAGTCCGAGCGGACAGGGTCTTAACGAGCAGTACTTC.

This clonotype turned up a few times. The rearrangement uses TRBV7-8 and TRBJ2-5; D might be TRBD1 or TRBD2, each matching 6 bases. This CDR3 has 16 residues. V dropped 5 bases and J dropped 0 bases, with 16 bases sitting between them. CDR1 and CDR2 from the germline V gene are SGHVS and FQNEAQ. CDR3 sequence reads: CASSLYLRGDQETQYF. CDR3 nucleotide sequence: TGTGCCAGCAGCCTGTATCTAAGGGGGGACCAAGAGACCCAGTACTTC.

This rearrangement joins TRBV7-2 to TRBJ2-2; 8 bases align to TRBD2. The V and J ends lost 4 bases and 3 bases, in that order; junction bases with no gene match: 10. Germline CDR1 and CDR2: SGHTA and FQGNSA. The CDR3 contains 17 residues. CDR3 coding DNA: TGTGCCAGCAGCTGGACCGGGGGGGCGGTCGACACCGGGGAGCTGTTTTTT. Translation: CASSWTGGAVDTGELFF.

The chain has TRBV12-5 and TRBJ1-2, with D possibly matching TRBD1 (6 bases). V lost 0 bases and J lost 3, with 23 bases in between. Germline CDR1 LGHNT, CDR2 FRNRAP. The CDR3 totals 19 residues. The CDR3 spells CASGLVLGGGGYGDYGYTF. The CDR3 DNA follows: TGTGCTAGTGGTTTGGTACTGGGCGGAGGGGGGTATGGGGACTATGGCTACACCTTC.

This clonotype was detected a few times. The chain couples TRBV7-6 to TRBJ2-3, with a possible D match to TRBD2 (6 bases). The CDR3 spans 15 residues. Germline V lookup: CDR1 SGHVS, CDR2 FNYEAQ. V lost 5 bases and J 4 bases, leaving 16 bases between the germline ends. CDR3 sequence (DNA): TGTGCCAGCAGCCCCTGGCCAGCGGGCCCAGATACGCAGTATTTT. It specifies CASSPWPAGPDTQYF.

This clonotype was recorded a few times. The rearrangement uses TRBV20-1 and TRBJ2-6; unclear D gene. This CDR3 spans 12 amino acids. CDR1 is DFQATT, CDR2 SNEGSKA, per germline (reference sequence). V was cut by 5 bases and J by 0 bases, with 2 bases left in between. The CDR3 here is CSARSGANVLTF. The DNA of the CDR3 is TGCAGTGCTCGCTCTGGGGCCAACGTCCTGACTTTC.

The J gene is TRBJ1-2, the V gene TRBV2; 7 bases match TRBD1. The V and J ends lost 6 bases and 0 bases, in that order; junction bases with no gene match: 7. The CDR3 runs 15 residues. Germline CDR1 is SNHLY and CDR2 is FYNNEI. Here the CDR3 DNA reads TGTGCCAGCAGCTCTCAGGGGGGAGCTAACTATGGCTACACCTTC. Protein: CASSSQGGANYGYTF.

CDR3 residues: CAISPRLASSYNEQFF. In DNA form, the CDR3 reads TGTGCCATCAGCCCGAGGTTAGCGAGCTCCTACAATGAGCAGTTCTTC. The gene calls are TRBV10-3 and TRBJ2-1, with D possibly being TRBD2 (5 bases). This CDR3 has 16 amino acids. Germline V CDR1 and CDR2: ENHRY, SYGVKD. The ends were cut back, 6 bases at V and 0 bases at J, with 15 bases in the middle.

This clonotype has just a few counts. The V call is TRBV7-2, the J call TRBJ1-6; D gene unclear. The CDR3 runs to 16 residues. V was pared by 3 bases and J by 0 bases, with 9 bases between. Germline values: CDR1 SGHTA, CDR2 FQGNSA. CDR3 sequence (DNA): TGTGCCAGCAGCTTTCCCGTGAGCTCCTATAATTCACCCCTCCACTTT. It yields the protein CASSFPVSSYNSPLHF.

The V gene is TRBV12-5, the J gene TRBJ2-2, with D perhaps TRBD1 (5 bases). V was shortened by 9 bases and J by 4 bases, with 15 bases between the two germline ends. CDR3 length: 14 amino acids. Germline V lookup: CDR1 LGHNT, CDR2 FRNRAP. The CDR3 spells CASSPTEFTGELFF. The CDR3 coding sequence is TGTGCTAGCTCACCGACAGAGTTCACCGGGGAGCTGTTTTTT.

The CDR3 protein is CASSSPTGAHGYTF. In DNA, the CDR3 is TGTGCCAGCAGCTCACCTACAGGGGCGCATGGCTACACCTTC. The chain carries TRBV7-2 and TRBJ1-2, with TRBD1 identical over 7 bases. This CDR3 region has 14 residues. In germline, CDR1 is SGHTA, CDR2 FQGNSA. V shed 4 bases and J 6 bases; nucleotides not matched to a gene: 8.

The chain has TRBV20-1 and TRBJ2-3, with D maybe TRBD1 (6 bases). This CDR3 contains 14 residues. V lost 5 bases and J 4 bases, leaving 16 bases between the germline ends. Germline values: CDR1 DFQATT, CDR2 SNEGSKA (reference sequence). DNA for the CDR3: TGCAGTGCTCACTCCAGGGGTAGGGCAGATACGCAGTATTTT. Translation gives CSAHSRGRADTQYF.

This chain links TRBV7-2 with TRBJ2-7; 8 bases line up with TRBD2. Unmatched junction bases numbered 10, after V lost 5 bases and J lost 4 bases. The germline V gene encodes CDR1 SGHTA and CDR2 FQGNSA. The CDR3 is made up of 15 amino acids. CDR3 sequence: CASSASGGGSYEQYF. DNA for the CDR3: TGTGCCAGCAGCGCTTCGGGCGGGGGGAGTTACGAGCAGTACTTC. The full variable domain, in which reference TRBV7-2 and TRBJ2-7 provide the parts outside the CDR3, is GAGVSQSPSNKVTEKGKDVELRCDPISGHTALYWYRQSLGQGLEFLIYFQGNSAPDKSGLPSDRFSAERTGGSVSTLTIQRTQQEDSAVYLCASSASGGGSYEQYFGPGTRLTVT.

Concerning this clonotype itself: One base away lies a much larger clone, so this may be a sequencing read error. The chain recombines TRBV2 with TRBJ2-3, with 7 bases that match TRBD1. Per the germline V gene, CDR1 is SNHLY and CDR2 is FYNNEI. This CDR3 is 16 amino acids long. CDR3 DNA sequence: TGTGCCAGCTTTGGGGACAGCCTATATAGCACAGATCCGCAGTATTTT. Residues: CASFGDSLYSTDPQYF.

This clonotype was counted only a few times. This rearrangement joins TRBV7-2 to TRBJ2-3; TRBD2 aligns across 13 bases. Germline CDR1 SGHTA, CDR2 FQGNSA. The V segment lost 6 bases and the J segment 5 bases; nucleotides outside the gene matches: 5. This CDR3 is 15 amino acids long. The DNA for the CDR3 is TGTGCCAGCAGACGAGGACTAGCGGGAGAAGATACGCAGTATTTT. This translates into CASRRGLAGEDTQYF. Filled out from reference TRBV7-2 and TRBJ2-3, the complete variable domain reads GAGVSQSPSNKVTEKGKDVELRCDPISGHTALYWYRQSLGQGLEFLIYFQGNSAPDKSGLPSDRFSAERTGGSVSTLTIQRTQQEDSAVYLCASRRGLAGEDTQYFGPGTRLTVL.

This clonotype appeared a few times. V and J are TRBV4-2 and TRBJ2-1; either TRBD1 or TRBD2 may fit D (5 bases each). V lost 3 bases and J 0 bases, leaving 12 bases between the germline ends. CDR1 LGHNA and CDR2 YNFKEQ come from the germline V gene. The CDR3 is 16 amino acids. For the CDR3, the DNA is TGTGCCAGCAGCCAGGACAACGGGAACTCCTACAATGAGCAGTTCTTC. It codes for CASSQDNGNSYNEQFF.

J is TRBJ2-7 and V is TRBV5-6; D not resolved. The CDR3 extends over 16 amino acids. Trimming cost V 0 bases and J 3 bases, with 16 bases left between them. The V gene's germline CDR1 is SGHDT and CDR2 YYEEEE. CDR3: CASSLVFGTDYYEQYF. The CDR3 DNA follows: TGTGCCAGCAGCTTGGTGTTTGGTACAGATTACTACGAGCAGTACTTC.

This clonotype came up a few times. The genes are TRBV6-2 or TRBV6-3 and TRBJ2-5; 14 bases agree with TRBD2. The trim removed 6 bases at V and 5 bases at J, leaving 5 bases unmatched. This CDR3 contains 15 residues. Germline V lookup: CDR1 MNHEY, CDR2 SVGEGT. The CDR3 sequence: CASRRLAGGPETQYF. The DNA for the CDR3 is TGTGCCAGCAGGAGACTAGCGGGAGGGCCGGAGACCCAGTACTTC.

This sequence joins TRBV6-2 or TRBV6-3 and TRBJ2-5, with 9 bases identical to TRBD2. Trimming cost V 2 bases and J 4 bases; bases outside gene matches: 14. The CDR3 extends over 18 amino acids. The germline V gene has CDR1 MNHEY and CDR2 SVGEGT. In nucleotides, the CDR3 is TGTGCCAGCAGTTACGCCCGACCGGGACTAGCTAGAGGAGAGACCCAGTACTTC. This translates into CASSYARPGLARGETQYF.

This clonotype was observed a few times. V gene TRBV6-6 combines with J gene TRBJ2-1; 14 bases line up with TRBD2. V dropped 8 bases and J dropped 9; count of bases not matched to a gene: 6. CDR1 MNHNY and CDR2 SVGAGI come from the germline V gene (reference sequence). CDR3 size: 14 residues. The CDR3 loop is CASEGLAGGSEQFF. CDR3 nucleotide sequence: TGTGCCAGCGAAGGACTAGCGGGGGGTAGTGAGCAGTTCTTC.